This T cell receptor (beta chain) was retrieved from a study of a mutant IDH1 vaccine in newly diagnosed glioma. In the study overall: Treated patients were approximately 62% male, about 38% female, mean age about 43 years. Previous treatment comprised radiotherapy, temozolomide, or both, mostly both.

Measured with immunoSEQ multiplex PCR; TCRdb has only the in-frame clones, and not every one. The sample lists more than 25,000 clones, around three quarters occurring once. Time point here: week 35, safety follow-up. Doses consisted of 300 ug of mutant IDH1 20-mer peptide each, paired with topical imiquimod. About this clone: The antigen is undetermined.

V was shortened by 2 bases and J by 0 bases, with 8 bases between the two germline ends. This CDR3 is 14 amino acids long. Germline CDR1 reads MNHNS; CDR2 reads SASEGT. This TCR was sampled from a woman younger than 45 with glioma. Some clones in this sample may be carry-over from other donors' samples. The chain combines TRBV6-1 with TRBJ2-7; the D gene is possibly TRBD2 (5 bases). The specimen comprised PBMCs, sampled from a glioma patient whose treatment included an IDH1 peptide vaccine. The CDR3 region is CASSEPGSSYEQYF. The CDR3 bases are TGTGCCAGCAGTGAACCGGGGAGCTCCTACGAGCAGTACTTC.